This T cell receptor beta chain appears in the sequencing data of a study of cytomegalovirus exposure and HLA in healthy donors. Study observations and caveats: There were reportedly fewer N-insertions in an Asian-associated ancestry cluster than the approximately 600-donor mean, in a later analysis. Later on, a genetic analysis was performed. It linked a missense variant in DCLRE1C with V- and J-gene trimming of TCR beta.

13 Jbeta primers and 60 Vbeta primers were used for the PCR. The method was immunoSEQ multiplex PCR; TCRdb's version includes in-frame clones alone and lacks a portion of them. Of tens of thousands of clones in the sample, approximately 80% were seen once. About this clone: Its antigen is not identified.

This sequence originates from a woman aged 25-40 years in good health and CMV-seronegative. What was sequenced was PBMCs.

DNA of the CDR3: TGTGCCAGCAGTTTACCCCTACAGTGGAAACTGTTTTTT. Translated, it gives CASSLPLQWKLFF. V and J are TRBV28 and TRBJ1-4; no firm D call. The germline gives CDR1 MDHEN, CDR2 SYDVKM. V lost 2 bases to trimming and J lost 11 bases, with 12 bases between them. The CDR3 is 13 amino acids.